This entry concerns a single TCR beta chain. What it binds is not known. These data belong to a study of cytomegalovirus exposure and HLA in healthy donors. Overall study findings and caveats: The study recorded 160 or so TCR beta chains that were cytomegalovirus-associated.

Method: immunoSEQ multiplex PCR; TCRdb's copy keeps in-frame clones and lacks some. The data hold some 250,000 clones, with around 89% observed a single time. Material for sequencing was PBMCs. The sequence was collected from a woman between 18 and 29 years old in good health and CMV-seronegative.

CDR3 coding DNA: TGTGCCAGCAGCAGAGGGGGACAGGGAGTCACAGATACGCAGTATTTT. This codes for CASSRGGQGVTDTQYF. The chain combines TRBV11-3 with TRBJ2-3; 9 bases are a match to TRBD1. Trimming removed 5 bases from V and 2 bases from J; junction bases left unmatched: 8. The CDR3 totals 16 residues. The V gene's germline CDR1 is SGHNT and CDR2 YENEEA. Combining the CDR3 with reference TRBV11-3 and TRBJ2-3 gives the whole variable domain EAGVVQSPRYKIIEKKQPVAFWCNPISGHNTLYWYLQNLGQGPELLIRYENEEAVDDSQLPKDRFSAERLKGVDSTLKIQPAELGDSAVYLCASSRGGQGVTDTQYFGPGTRLTVL.